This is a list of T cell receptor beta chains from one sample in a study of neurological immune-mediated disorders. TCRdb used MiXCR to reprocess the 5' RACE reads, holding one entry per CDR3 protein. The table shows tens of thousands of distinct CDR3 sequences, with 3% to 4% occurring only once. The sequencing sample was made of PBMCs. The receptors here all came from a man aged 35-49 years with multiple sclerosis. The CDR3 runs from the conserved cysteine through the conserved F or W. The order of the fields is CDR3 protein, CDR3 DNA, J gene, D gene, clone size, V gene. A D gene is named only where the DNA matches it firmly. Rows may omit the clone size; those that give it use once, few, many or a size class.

CDR3: CASSFRDRGLSTDTQYF; DNA: TGTGCCAGCAGTTTTAGGGACAGGGGGCTCAGCACAGATACGCAGTATTTT; J: TRBJ2-3; D: TRBD1; size: many; V: TRBV12-3/TRBV12-4
CDR3: CASSQEQGTGELFF; DNA: TGCGCCAGCAGCCAAGAACAGGGGACCGGGGAGCTGTTTTTT; J: TRBJ2-2; D: TRBD1; size: many; V: TRBV4-1
CDR3: CASSVPRRNNSPLHF; DNA: TGTGCCAGCAGTGTGCCTAGACGGAATAATTCACCCCTCCACTTT; J: TRBJ1-6; D: NA; size: NA; V: TRBV6-1
CDR3: CASSLSGYEQYF; DNA: TGTGCCAGCAGCTTAAGTGGGTACGAGCAGTACTTC; J: TRBJ2-7; D: NA; size: many; V: TRBV7-9
CDR3: CASSFGTPGLEQYF; DNA: TGTGCCAGCAGCTTCGGGACGCCGGGTCTCGAGCAGTACTTC; J: TRBJ2-7; D: NA; size: many; V: TRBV7-9
CDR3: CSARAGAYGYTF; DNA: TGCAGTGCTAGAGCAGGGGCCTATGGCTACACCTTC; J: TRBJ1-2; D: NA; size: many; V: TRBV20-1
CDR3: CASSSGTGENGYTF; DNA: TGCGCCAGCAGCTCCGGGACAGGGGAAAATGGCTACACCTTC; J: TRBJ1-2; D: TRBD1; size: many; V: TRBV5-1
CDR3: CASSLGGSAEAFF; DNA: TGTGCCAGCAGCTTGGGTGGCTCGGCTGAAGCTTTCTTT; J: TRBJ1-1; D: NA; size: many; V: TRBV7-6
CDR3: CASSLKGQVIYYEQYF; DNA: TGTGCCAGCAGCTTGAAGGGACAGGTCATCTACTACGAGCAGTACTTC; J: TRBJ2-7; D: TRBD1; size: many; V: TRBV5-6
CDR3: CASSETFYEQYF; DNA: TGTGCCAGCAGTGAAACGTTTTACGAGCAGTACTTC; J: TRBJ2-7; D: NA; size: NA; V: TRBV2
CDR3: CASSLDGGSNQPQHF; DNA: TGCGCCAGCAGCTTGGATGGGGGAAGCAATCAGCCCCAGCATTTT; J: TRBJ1-5; D: NA; size: many; V: TRBV5-1
CDR3: CASSVSQGGQPQHF; DNA: TGTGCCAGCAGCGTGTCACAGGGGGGGCAGCCCCAGCATTTT; J: TRBJ1-5; D: TRBD1; size: many; V: TRBV9
CDR3: CASSMNGTPFYEQYF; DNA: TGTGCCAGCAGCATGAACGGGACACCCTTCTACGAGCAGTACTTC; J: TRBJ2-7; D: NA; size: few; V: TRBV5-5
CDR3: CASSDRGEQYF; DNA: TGTGCCAGCAGTGATCGGGGAGAGCAGTACTTC; J: TRBJ2-7; D: NA; size: NA; V: TRBV2
CDR3: CASSIGTASNQPQHF; DNA: TGTGCCAGTAGTATCGGGACAGCTAGCAATCAGCCCCAGCATTTT; J: TRBJ1-5; D: TRBD1; size: few; V: TRBV19
CDR3: CASQRETQYF; DNA: TGTGCCAGCCAGAGGGAGACCCAGTACTTC; J: TRBJ2-5; D: NA; size: many; V: TRBV28
CDR3: CASTLSGRNTGELFF; DNA: TGTGCCAGCACCCTTAGCGGGAGAAACACCGGGGAGCTGTTTTTT; J: TRBJ2-2; D: TRBD2; size: many; V: TRBV13
CDR3: CATSGYWTPQAKNIQYF; DNA: TGTGCCACCAGCGGATACTGGACACCCCAAGCCAAAAACATTCAGTACTTC; J: TRBJ2-4; D: NA; size: many; V: TRBV15
CDR3: CASSWLVGGVYNEQFF; DNA: TGTGCCAGCAGCTGGCTTGTCGGGGGCGTTTACAATGAGCAGTTCTTC; J: TRBJ2-1; D: NA; size: many; V: TRBV5-6
CDR3: CASSLAGSGSYNEQFF; DNA: TGTGCCAGCAGCTTGGCCGGTAGCGGGTCATACAATGAGCAGTTCTTC; J: TRBJ2-1; D: TRBD2; size: many; V: TRBV5-6
CDR3: CASSPGERDRVDEQYF; DNA: TGTGCCAGCAGCCCGGGGGAGCGGGACAGGGTCGACGAGCAGTACTTC; J: TRBJ2-7; D: TRBD1; size: many; V: TRBV27
CDR3: CASRLQGGSTDTQYF; DNA: TGTGCCAGCAGACTCCAGGGAGGTAGCACAGATACGCAGTATTTT; J: TRBJ2-3; D: NA; size: NA; V: TRBV5-6
CDR3: CASSPGRTSTGELFF; DNA: TGCGCCAGCAGCCCGGGACGGACGAGCACCGGGGAGCTGTTTTTT; J: TRBJ2-2; D: NA; size: many; V: TRBV5-1
CDR3: CASAGGGGEPQHF; DNA: TGCGCCAGCGCGGGTGGGGGCGGAGAGCCCCAGCATTTT; J: TRBJ1-5; D: NA; size: many; V: TRBV5-1
CDR3: CASSPRDWFQETQYF; DNA: TGTGCCAGCAGCCCCCGGGACTGGTTTCAAGAGACCCAGTACTTC; J: TRBJ2-5; D: NA; size: many; V: TRBV11-1
CDR3: CASSLTEYEQYF; DNA: TGTGCCAGCAGCTTAACAGAGTACGAGCAGTACTTC; J: TRBJ2-7; D: NA; size: many; V: TRBV7-9